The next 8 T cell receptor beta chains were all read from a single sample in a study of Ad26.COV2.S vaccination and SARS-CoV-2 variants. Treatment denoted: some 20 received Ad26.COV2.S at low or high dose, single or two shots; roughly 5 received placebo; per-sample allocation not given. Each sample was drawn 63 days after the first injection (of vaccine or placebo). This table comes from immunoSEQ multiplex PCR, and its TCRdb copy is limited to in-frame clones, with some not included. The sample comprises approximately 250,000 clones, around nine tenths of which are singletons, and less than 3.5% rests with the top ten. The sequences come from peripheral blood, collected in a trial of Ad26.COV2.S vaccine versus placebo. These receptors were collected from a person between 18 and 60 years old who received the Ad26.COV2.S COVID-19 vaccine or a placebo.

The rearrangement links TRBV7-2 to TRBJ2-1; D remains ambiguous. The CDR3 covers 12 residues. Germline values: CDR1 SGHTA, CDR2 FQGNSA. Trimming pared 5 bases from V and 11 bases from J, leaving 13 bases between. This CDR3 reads CASSPGPFQQFF. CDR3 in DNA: TGTGCCAGCAGCCCCGGGCCTTTTCAGCAGTTCTTC.

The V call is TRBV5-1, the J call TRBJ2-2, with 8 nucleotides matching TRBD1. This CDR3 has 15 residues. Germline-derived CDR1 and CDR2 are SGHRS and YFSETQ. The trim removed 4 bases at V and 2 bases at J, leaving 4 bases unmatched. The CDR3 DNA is TGCGCCAGCAGCCGGGACAGGCCCAACACCGGGGAGCTGTTTTTT. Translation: CASSRDRPNTGELFF.

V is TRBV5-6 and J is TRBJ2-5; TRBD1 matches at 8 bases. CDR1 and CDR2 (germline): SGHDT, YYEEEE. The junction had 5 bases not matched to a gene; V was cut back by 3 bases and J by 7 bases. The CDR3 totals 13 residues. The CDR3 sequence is CASSWDTGGTQYF. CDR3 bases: TGTGCCAGCAGCTGGGACACAGGGGGGACCCAGTACTTC.

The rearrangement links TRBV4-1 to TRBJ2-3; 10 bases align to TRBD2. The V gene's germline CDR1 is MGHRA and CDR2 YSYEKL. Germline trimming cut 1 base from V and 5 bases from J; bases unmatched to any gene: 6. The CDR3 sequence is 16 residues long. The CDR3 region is CASSQASGGAGDTQYF. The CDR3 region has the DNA TGCGCCAGCAGCCAAGCCAGCGGGGGGGCCGGAGATACGCAGTATTTT.

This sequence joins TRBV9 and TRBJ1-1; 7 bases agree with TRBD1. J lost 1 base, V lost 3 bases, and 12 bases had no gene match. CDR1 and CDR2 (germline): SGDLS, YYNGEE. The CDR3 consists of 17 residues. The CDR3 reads CASSGGNTGEGNTEAFF. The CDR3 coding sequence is TGTGCCAGCAGCGGTGGGAACACAGGGGAAGGGAACACTGAAGCTTTCTTT.

For the CDR3, the DNA is TGTGCCAGCAGAAAAACAGGGCCCTACGAGCAGTACTTC. It specifies CASRKTGPYEQYF. V and J are TRBV2 and TRBJ2-7; D may be TRBD1 (6 bases). Germline V gives CDR1 SNHLY, CDR2 FYNNEI. The CDR3 spans 13 residues. Between the trimmed V and J ends, which lost 6 bases and 2 bases, there was a span of 11 bases.

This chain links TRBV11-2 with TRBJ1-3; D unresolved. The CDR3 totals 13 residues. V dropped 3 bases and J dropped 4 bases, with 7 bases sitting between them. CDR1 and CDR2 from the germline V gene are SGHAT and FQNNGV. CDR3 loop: CASSFSRGNTIYF. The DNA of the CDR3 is TGTGCCAGCAGCTTCTCCCGGGGAAACACCATATATTTT.

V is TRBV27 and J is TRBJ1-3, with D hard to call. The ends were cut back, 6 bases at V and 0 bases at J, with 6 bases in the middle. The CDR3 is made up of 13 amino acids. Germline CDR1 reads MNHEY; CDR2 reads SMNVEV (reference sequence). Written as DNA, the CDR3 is TGTGCCAGCAGACCGAGCTCTGGAAACACCATATATTTT. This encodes CASRPSSGNTIYF.